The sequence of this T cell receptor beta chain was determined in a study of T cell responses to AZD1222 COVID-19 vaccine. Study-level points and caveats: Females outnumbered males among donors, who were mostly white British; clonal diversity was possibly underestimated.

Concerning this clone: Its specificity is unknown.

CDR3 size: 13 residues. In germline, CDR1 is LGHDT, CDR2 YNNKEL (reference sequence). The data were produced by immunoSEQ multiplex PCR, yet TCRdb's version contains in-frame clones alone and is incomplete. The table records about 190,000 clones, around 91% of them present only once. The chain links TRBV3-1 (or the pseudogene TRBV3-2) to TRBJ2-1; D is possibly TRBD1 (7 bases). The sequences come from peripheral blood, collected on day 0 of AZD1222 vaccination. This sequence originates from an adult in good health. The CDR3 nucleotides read TGTGTCTCGCGGGACAGAATAAACAATGAGCAGTTCTTC. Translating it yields CVSRDRINNEQFF.